This TCR beta chain was profiled in a study of CD8+ T cells in alopecia areata. On the study more broadly: Those treated were given oral tofacitinib at 5 to 10 mg twice daily.

Study outcomes and limitations: Administration of tofacitinib significantly diminished scalp clonality and expanded CD8+ clones within the top 100.

Concerning this clone itself: Its antigen is not known.

Treatment of the sample: oral pan-JAK inhibitor, 5-10 mg twice daily. Researchers took lesional scalp punch biopsies and peripheral blood from people who were alopecia areata patients. Reverse transcription of extracted RNA yielded cDNA, which provided the sequencing template. Generated by immunoSEQ multiplex PCR, the TCRdb table keeps only in-frame clones and is missing some. In the table there are around 200,000 clones, around three fifths of which are singletons. Per germline, CDR1 MGHRA and CDR2 YSYEKL. This CDR3 is 19 amino acids long. Trimming left V 3 bases short and J 2 bases short, with 24 bases between.

This specimen consisted of CD8+ T cells sorted from blood, obtained at week 24, from a patient treated with tofacitinib. This chain connects TRBV4-1 to TRBJ2-3; D perhaps matches TRBD2 (6 bases). The clonotype was recovered from a human donor with alopecia areata. The CDR3 protein is CASSHPGRGVPEDTDTQYF. In DNA, the CDR3 is TGCGCCAGCAGCCACCCTGGGCGCGGGGTGCCGGAAGACACAGATACGCAGTATTTT.